This T cell receptor (beta chain) was captured in a study of blood T cell repertoires in COVID-19. Study context: COVID-19 samples from acute and convalescent phases originated in the United States, Italy and Spain. In each case, the material was cDNA or gDNA derived from T cells, B-cell-depleted T cells, or PBMCs.

CDR3 length: 14 amino acids. V was clipped by 2 bases and J by 11 bases, with 18 bases between them. Germline V gene sequence: CDR1 MDHEN, CDR2 SYDVKM. As handled by the study authors: Amplified reference gene primers provided the basis for estimating nucleated cell counts. The repertoire was sequenced with immunoSEQ multiplex PCR; TCRdb's copy has only in-frame clones and lacks some. That table gives V, J and clone size, and the DNA gave D and trimming. This sample has a few hundred thousand clones, with about 81% found just once. This clonotype was obtained from a man younger than 45 with acute COVID-19. V usage is TRBV28 and J usage is TRBJ1-1; tentatively, D is TRBD1 (5 bases). The source material was PBMCs or T cells enriched from blood (not recorded which). CDR3: CASSLVQEGPWAFF. As DNA, the CDR3 is TGTGCCAGCAGTTTAGTACAGGAGGGTCCTTGGGCTTTCTTT.